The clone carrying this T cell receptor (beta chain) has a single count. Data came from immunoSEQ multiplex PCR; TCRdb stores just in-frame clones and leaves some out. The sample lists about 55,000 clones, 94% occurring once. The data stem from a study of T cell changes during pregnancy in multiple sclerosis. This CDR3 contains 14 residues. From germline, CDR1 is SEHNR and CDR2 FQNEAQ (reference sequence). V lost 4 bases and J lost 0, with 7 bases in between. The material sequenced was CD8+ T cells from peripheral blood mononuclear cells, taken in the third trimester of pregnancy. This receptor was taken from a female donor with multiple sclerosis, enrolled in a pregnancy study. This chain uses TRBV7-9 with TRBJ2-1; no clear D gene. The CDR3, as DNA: TGTGCCAGCAGCTCCTCGGGCTCCTACAATGAGCAGTTCTTC. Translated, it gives CASSSSGSYNEQFF.